The clone carrying this T cell receptor beta chain was recorded only once. Study processing details: Researchers report that nucleated cell counts were estimated from reference gene primer amplification. Sequencing used immunoSEQ multiplex PCR; TCRdb keeps in-frame clones, though not all of them. That table furnishes V, J and clone size, whereas the DNA furnished D and trimming. Seen here are 110,000 to 150,000 clones, just under 90% observed once, and the top ten hold about 11%. The sample is drawn from a study of blood T cell repertoires in COVID-19. Study background: Acute and convalescent COVID-19 specimens originated in the United States, Italy and Spain. PBMCs, B-cell-depleted T cells, or T cells were the source of the cDNA or gDNA that made up the material.

This receptor was identified in a woman aged 80 or over with acute or convalescent COVID-19. The material sequenced was peripheral blood.

This CDR3 reads CASSGQGQFQPQHF. DNA for the CDR3: TGTGCCAGCAGTGGGCAGGGGCAGTTCCAGCCCCAGCATTTT. This chain uses TRBV2 with TRBJ1-5, with D perhaps TRBD1 (6 bases). Germline values: CDR1 SNHLY, CDR2 FYNNEI. The CDR3 sequence is 14 residues long. The V gene lost 4 bases and the J gene lost 7 bases, with 14 bases spanning the gap.